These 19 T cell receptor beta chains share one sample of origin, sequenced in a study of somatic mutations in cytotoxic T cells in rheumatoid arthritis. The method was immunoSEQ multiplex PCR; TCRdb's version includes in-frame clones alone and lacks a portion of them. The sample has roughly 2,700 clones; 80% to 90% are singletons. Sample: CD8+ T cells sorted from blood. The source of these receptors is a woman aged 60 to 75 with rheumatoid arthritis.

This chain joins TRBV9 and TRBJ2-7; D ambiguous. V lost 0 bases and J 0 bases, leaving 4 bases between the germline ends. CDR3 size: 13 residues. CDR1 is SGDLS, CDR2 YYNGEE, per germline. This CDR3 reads CASSVGNSYEQYF. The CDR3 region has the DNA TGTGCCAGCAGCGTAGGTAACTCCTACGAGCAGTACTTC.

The CDR3 nucleotides read TGTGCCAGCAGTTACTCGGCAAGCACTGAAGCTTTCTTT. Encoded protein: CASSYSASTEAFF. The rearrangement joins TRBV6-5 to TRBJ1-1; D is unresolved. Looked up from germline, CDR1 is MNHEY and CDR2 is SVGAGI. V lost 0 bases to trimming and J lost 4 bases, with 6 bases between them. The CDR3 has 13 residues.

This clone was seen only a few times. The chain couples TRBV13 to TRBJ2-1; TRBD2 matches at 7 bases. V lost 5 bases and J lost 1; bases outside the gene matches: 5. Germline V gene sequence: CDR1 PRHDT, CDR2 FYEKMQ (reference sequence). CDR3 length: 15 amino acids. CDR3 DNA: TGTGCCAGCAGCCGGACTAGGGCATCCTACAATGAGCAGTTCTTC. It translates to CASSRTRASYNEQFF.

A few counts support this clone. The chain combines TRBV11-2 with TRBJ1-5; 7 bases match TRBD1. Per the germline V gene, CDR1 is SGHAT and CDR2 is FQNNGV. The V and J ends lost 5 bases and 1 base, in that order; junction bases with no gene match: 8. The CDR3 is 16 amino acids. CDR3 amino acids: CASSPGTVGSNQPQHF. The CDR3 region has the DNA TGTGCCAGCAGCCCGGGGACAGTAGGCAGCAATCAGCCCCAGCATTTT.

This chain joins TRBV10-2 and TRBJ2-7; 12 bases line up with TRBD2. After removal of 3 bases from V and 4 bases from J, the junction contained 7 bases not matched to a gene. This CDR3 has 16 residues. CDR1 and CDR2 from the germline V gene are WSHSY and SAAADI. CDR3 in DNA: TGCGCCAGCAGTGATTTACTAGCGGGGGGCCGATACGAGCAGTACTTC. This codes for CASSDLLAGGRYEQYF.

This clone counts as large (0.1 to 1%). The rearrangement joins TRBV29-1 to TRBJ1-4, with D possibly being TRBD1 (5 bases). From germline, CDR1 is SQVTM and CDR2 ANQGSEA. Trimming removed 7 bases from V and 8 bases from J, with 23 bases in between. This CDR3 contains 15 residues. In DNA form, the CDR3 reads TGCAGCGCCGTCTCCGAACATGACAGCCCAGAAAAACTGTTTTTT. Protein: CSAVSEHDSPEKLFF.

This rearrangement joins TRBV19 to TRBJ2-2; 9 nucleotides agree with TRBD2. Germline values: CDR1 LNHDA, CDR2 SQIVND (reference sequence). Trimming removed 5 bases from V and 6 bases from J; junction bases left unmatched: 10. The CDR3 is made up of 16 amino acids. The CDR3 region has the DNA TGTGCCAGTAGTCCAAGGACTAGCGAGTCACCCGGGGAGCTGTTTTTT. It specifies CASSPRTSESPGELFF.

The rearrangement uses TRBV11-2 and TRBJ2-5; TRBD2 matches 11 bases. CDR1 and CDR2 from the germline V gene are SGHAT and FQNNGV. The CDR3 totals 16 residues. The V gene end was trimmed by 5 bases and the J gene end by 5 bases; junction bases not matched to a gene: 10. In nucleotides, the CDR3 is TGTGCCAGCAGCCCTATCTCTAGCGGGAGGAGGGAGACCCAGTACTTC. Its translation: CASSPISSGRRETQYF.

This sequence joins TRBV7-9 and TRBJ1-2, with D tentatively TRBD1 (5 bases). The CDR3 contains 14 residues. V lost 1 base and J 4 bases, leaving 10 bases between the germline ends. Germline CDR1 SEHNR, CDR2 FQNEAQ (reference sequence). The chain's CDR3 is CASSLGQGAYGYTF. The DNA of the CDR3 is TGTGCCAGCAGCTTAGGCCAGGGCGCCTATGGCTACACCTTC.

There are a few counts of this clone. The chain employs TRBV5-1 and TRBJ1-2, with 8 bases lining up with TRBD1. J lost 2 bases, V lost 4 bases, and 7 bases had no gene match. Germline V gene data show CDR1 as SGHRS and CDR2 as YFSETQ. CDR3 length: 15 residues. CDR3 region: CASSERTGMNYGYTF. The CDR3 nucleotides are TGCGCCAGCAGCGAGAGGACAGGGATGAACTATGGCTACACCTTC.

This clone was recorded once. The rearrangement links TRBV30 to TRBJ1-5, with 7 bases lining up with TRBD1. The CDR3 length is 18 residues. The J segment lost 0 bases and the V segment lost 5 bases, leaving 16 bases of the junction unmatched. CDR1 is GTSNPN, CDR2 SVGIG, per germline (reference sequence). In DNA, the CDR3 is TGTGCCTGGCCTGATGGGGACAGCCCAGCCTATAGCAATCAGCCCCAGCATTTT. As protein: CAWPDGDSPAYSNQPQHF.

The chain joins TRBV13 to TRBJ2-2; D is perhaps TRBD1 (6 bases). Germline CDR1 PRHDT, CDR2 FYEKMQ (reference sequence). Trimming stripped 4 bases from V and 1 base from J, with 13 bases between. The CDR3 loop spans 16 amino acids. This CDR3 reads CASSSYRVLNTGELFF. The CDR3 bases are TGTGCCAGCAGCTCATACAGGGTCTTGAACACCGGGGAGCTGTTTTTT.

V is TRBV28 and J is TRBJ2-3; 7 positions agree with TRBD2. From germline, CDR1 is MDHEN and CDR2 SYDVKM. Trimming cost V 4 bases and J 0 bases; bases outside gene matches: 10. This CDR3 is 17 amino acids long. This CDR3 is CASSSPFGGGSTDTQYF. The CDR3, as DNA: TGTGCCAGCAGTTCCCCCTTTGGCGGGGGTAGCACAGATACGCAGTATTTT.

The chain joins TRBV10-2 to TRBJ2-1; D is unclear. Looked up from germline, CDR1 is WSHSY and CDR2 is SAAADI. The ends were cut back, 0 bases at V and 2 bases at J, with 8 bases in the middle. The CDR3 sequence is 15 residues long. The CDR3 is CASSESYGAYNEQFF. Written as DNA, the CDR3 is TGCGCCAGCAGTGAGTCTTATGGAGCCTACAATGAGCAGTTCTTC.

Here the CDR3 DNA reads TGCGCCAGCAGCTTGGCCCGACAGGGGGTCTACAATGAGCAGTTCTTC. This codes for CASSLARQGVYNEQFF. This chain uses TRBV5-1 with TRBJ2-1; 9 bases align to TRBD1. The germline CDR1 and CDR2 sequences are SGHRS and YFSETQ. This CDR3 comprises 16 residues. V lost 0 bases, J lost 3 bases, and 4 bases stayed unmatched.

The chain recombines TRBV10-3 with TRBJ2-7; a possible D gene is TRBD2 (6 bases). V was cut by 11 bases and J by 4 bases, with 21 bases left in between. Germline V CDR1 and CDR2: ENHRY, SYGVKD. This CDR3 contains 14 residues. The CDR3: CAVQAPSASYEQYF. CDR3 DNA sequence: TGTGCCGTTCAGGCGCCTAGCGCAAGTTACGAGCAGTACTTC.

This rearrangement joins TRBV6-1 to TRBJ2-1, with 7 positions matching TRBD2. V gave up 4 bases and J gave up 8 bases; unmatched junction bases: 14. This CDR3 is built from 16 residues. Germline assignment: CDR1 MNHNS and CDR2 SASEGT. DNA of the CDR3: TGTGCCAGCAGTGGTCGACTAGCCGAGTCTAAGGATGAGCAGTTCTTC. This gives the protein CASSGRLAESKDEQFF.

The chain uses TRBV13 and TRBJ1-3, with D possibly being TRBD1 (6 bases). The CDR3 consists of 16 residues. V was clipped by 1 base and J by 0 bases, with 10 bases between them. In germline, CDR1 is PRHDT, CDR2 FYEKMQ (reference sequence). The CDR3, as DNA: TGTGCCAGCAGCTTAGCGACAGGTGACTCTGGAAACACCATATATTTT. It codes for CASSLATGDSGNTIYF.

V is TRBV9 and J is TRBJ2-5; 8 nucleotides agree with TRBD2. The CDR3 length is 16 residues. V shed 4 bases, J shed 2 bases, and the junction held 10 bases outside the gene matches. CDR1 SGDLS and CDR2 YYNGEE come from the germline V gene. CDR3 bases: TGTGCCAGCAGCCCCGGGGGGGGGATTAGGCAAGAGACCCAGTACTTC. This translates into CASSPGGGIRQETQYF. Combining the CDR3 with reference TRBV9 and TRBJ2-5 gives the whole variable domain DSGVTQTPKHLITATGQRVTLRCSPRSGDLSVYWYQQSLDQGLQFLIQYYNGEERAKGNILERFSAQQFPDLHSELNLSSLELGDSALYFCASSPGGGIRQETQYFGPGTRLLVL.